The entry that follows covers one TCR beta chain sequence. Its antigen is not known. These data belong to a study of cytomegalovirus exposure and HLA in healthy donors. General observations from the study: Most TCR sequences were seen very rarely across donors, but some public TCRs occurred in many.

Vbeta (60) and Jbeta (13) primers were used in the PCR. As originally analysed: Later, an analysis found approximately 80 million unique TCR beta chains, and 10 million to 11 million of these were shared. The table came from immunoSEQ multiplex PCR; TCRdb's copy has only in-frame clones and leaves some out. V and J calls and clone size are as listed in that table; D and trimming were resolved from the DNA. The sample holds 150,000 or so clones, roughly 77% seen once. Sequenced input: PBMCs. This receptor was taken from a woman aged 40 to 50 in good health and CMV-seropositive.

CDR3 sequence: CASSLVGRDYEQYF. As DNA, the CDR3 is TGTGCCAGCAGCTTGGTTGGCAGGGACTACGAGCAGTACTTC. The rearrangement joins TRBV5-5 to TRBJ2-7; D may be TRBD1 (5 bases). V lost 0 bases and J 3 bases, leaving 10 bases between the germline ends. There are 14 residues in the CDR3. The V gene's germline CDR1 is SGHKS and CDR2 YYEKEE (reference sequence).